Listed here are 11 T cell receptor beta chains from one sample, sequenced in a study of OX40 agonist ivuxolimab in advanced cancers. Library creation used the immunoSEQ multiplex PCR assay. Held by TCRdb, this immuneACCESS table contains in-frame sequences only and omits some clones. Under half of the omission traces to an unresolved V gene where checked; the cause of the rest is unknown. Within this sample are about 70,000 clones, with around 90% of them counted one time only. Under 3% of the sample rests with the top ten. Material: CD4+ or CD8+ T cells sorted from blood, obtained in a trial of the OX40 agonist ivuxolimab. The receptor set was obtained from an adult with an advanced solid tumor such as melanoma, head and neck, liver or kidney cancer.

This clone appeared once. This chain connects TRBV4-3 to TRBJ2-5; no clear D. Trimming left V 0 bases short and J 2 bases short, with 13 bases between. The CDR3 covers 16 residues. Germline CDR1 reads LGHNA; CDR2 reads YSLEER. CDR3 amino acids: CASSQDRMGRQETQYF. The CDR3, as DNA: TGCGCCAGCAGCCAAGATCGGATGGGCAGGCAAGAGACCCAGTACTTC.

The chain is built from TRBV6-5 and TRBJ1-2, with a weak D call TRBD1 (6 bases). Between the trimmed V and J ends, which lost 6 bases and 6 bases, there was a span of 17 bases. This CDR3 contains 14 residues. The germline gives CDR1 MNHEY, CDR2 SVGAGI. The CDR3 sequence is CASSLDRPLDGYTF. DNA for the CDR3: TGTGCCAGCAGCCTAGACAGGCCCCTAGATGGCTACACCTTC.

The chain carries TRBV20-1 and TRBJ1-2; D gene unclear. The CDR3 loop spans 9 amino acids. Germline CDR1 DFQATT, CDR2 SNEGSKA (reference sequence). V lost 0 bases, J lost 13 bases, and 6 bases lay in between. CDR3 DNA: TGCAGTGCTAGAGAGATCATCACCTTC. As protein: CSAREIITF.

The V call is TRBV6-1, the J call TRBJ2-7, with 11 bases identical to TRBD1. The CDR3 is 16 amino acids. Germline CDR1 reads MNHNS; CDR2 reads SASEGT. The V segment lost 2 bases and the J segment 6 bases; nucleotides outside the gene matches: 9. The CDR3 DNA reads TGTGCCAGCAGTGAATGGGAGGACAGGGGGCTCCCCGAGCAGTACTTC. Translating it yields CASSEWEDRGLPEQYF.

This clone was seen only a few times. The J gene is TRBJ2-5, the V gene TRBV4-3, with D unclear. The V end was cut by 3 bases, the J end by 7 bases, with 18 bases between. The CDR3 runs 15 residues. CDR1 LGHNA and CDR2 YSLEER come from the germline V gene. The CDR3 DNA is TGCGCCAGCAGCCAGGACCGCAGTAGCTATGGGACCCAGTACTTC. It codes for CASSQDRSSYGTQYF.

This chain joins TRBV30 and TRBJ2-4; D is ambiguous. In germline, CDR1 is GTSNPN, CDR2 SVGIG (reference sequence). The CDR3 length is 15 residues. The V and J ends lost 5 bases and 3 bases respectively, with 17 bases between them. The CDR3 nucleotides read TGTGCCTGGTCCCCCCGCGACTGGATCAAAAACATTCAGTACTTC. It specifies CAWSPRDWIKNIQYF.

V gene TRBV6-1 combines with J gene TRBJ2-5; possibly TRBD1 for D (6 bases). From germline, CDR1 is MNHNS and CDR2 SASEGT. The V end lost 1 base, the J end lost 5 bases, and 14 bases lay between the germline ends. This CDR3 is built from 15 residues. The CDR3 bases are TGTGCCAGCAGTGAAGACTGGGGGCAGTGGGAGACCCAGTACTTC. This gives the protein CASSEDWGQWETQYF.

The rearrangement uses TRBV11-2 and TRBJ2-1; 8 nucleotides align to TRBD2. The CDR3 extends over 15 amino acids. Trimming at V came to 9 bases and at J to 7 bases, leaving 14 bases not matched to a gene. Germline loops: CDR1 SGHAT, CDR2 FQNNGV. CDR3 nucleotides: TGTGCCAGTCGCGCAGCGGGGGCTGCTTCTAATGAGCAGTTCTTC. The encoded protein is CASRAAGAASNEQFF.

The rearrangement joins TRBV6-6 to TRBJ2-2; D remains ambiguous. Germline CDR1 and CDR2: MNHNY and SVGAGI (reference sequence). The V gene lost 2 bases and the J gene lost 2 bases, with 6 bases spanning the gap. The CDR3 totals 14 residues. CDR3: CASSYEENTGELFF. The DNA for the CDR3 is TGTGCCAGCAGTTACGAGGAAAACACCGGGGAGCTGTTTTTT.

The V call is TRBV4-1, the J call TRBJ2-7; D assignment may be TRBD1 or TRBD2 (5 bases each). V was clipped by 1 base and J by 2 bases, with 12 bases between them. This CDR3 has 15 residues. Germline assignment: CDR1 MGHRA and CDR2 YSYEKL. Here the CDR3 reads CASSQVLWGTYEQYF. In DNA, the CDR3 is TGCGCCAGCAGCCAAGTATTATGGGGGACCTACGAGCAGTACTTC.

The chain carries TRBV6-5 and TRBJ1-5; 9 bases are shared with TRBD1. Germline values: CDR1 MNHEY, CDR2 SVGAGI. V shed 11 bases and J 6 bases; nucleotides not matched to a gene: 11. The CDR3 totals 14 residues. The CDR3 nucleotides are TGTGCCGTCTCCCGGGACAGGGTGGGTCAGCCCCAGCATTTT. This encodes CAVSRDRVGQPQHF.